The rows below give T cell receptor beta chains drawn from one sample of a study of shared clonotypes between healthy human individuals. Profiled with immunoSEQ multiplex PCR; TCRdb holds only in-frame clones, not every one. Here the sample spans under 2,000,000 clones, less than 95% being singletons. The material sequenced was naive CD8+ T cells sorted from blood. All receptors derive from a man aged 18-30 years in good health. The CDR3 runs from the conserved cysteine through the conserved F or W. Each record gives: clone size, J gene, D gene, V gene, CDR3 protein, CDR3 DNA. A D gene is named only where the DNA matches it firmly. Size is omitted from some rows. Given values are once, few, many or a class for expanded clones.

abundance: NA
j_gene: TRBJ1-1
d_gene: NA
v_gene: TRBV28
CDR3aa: CASSYRGGTEAFF
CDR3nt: TGTGCCAGCAGTTACCGGGGGGGGACTGAAGCTTTCTTT

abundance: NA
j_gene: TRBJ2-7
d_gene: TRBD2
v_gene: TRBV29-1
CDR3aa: CSVERGYEQYF
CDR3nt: TGCAGCGTTGAGCGGGGGTACGAGCAGTACTTC

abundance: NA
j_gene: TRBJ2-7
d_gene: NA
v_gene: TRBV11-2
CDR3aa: CASRPTRYSLYEQYF
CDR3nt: TGTGCCAGCAGACCGACTAGATATTCACTCTACGAGCAGTACTTC

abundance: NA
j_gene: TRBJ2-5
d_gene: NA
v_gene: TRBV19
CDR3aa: CASSIASEETQYF
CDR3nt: TGTGCCAGTAGTATTGCTTCAGAAGAGACCCAGTACTTC

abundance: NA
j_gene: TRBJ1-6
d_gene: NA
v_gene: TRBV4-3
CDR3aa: CASSPRVDLGTPLHF
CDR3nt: TGCGCCAGCAGCCCCAGAGTGGACTTAGGTACACCCCTCCACTTT

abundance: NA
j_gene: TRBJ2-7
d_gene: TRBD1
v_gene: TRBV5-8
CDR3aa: CASRGTGTEFYEQYF
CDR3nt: TGTGCCAGCAGAGGGACCGGGACAGAGTTCTACGAGCAGTACTTC

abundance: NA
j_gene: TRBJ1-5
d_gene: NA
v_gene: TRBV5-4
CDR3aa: CASSLGGGLNQPQHF
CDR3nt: TGTGCCAGCAGCTTGGGCGGGGGGCTTAATCAGCCCCAGCATTTT

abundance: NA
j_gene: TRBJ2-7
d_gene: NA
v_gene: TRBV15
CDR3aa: CATSTGESYEQYF
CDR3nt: TGTGCCACCAGCACAGGGGAATCCTACGAGCAGTACTTC

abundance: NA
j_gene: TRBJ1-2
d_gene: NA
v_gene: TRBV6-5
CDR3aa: CASRDSLYGYTF
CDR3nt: TGTGCCAGCAGGGACAGTCTCTATGGCTACACCTTC

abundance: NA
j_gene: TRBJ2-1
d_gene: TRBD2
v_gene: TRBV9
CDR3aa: CASSVDGSGVVNEQFF
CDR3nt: TGTGCCAGCAGCGTAGACGGTAGCGGGGTAGTCAATGAGCAGTTCTTC

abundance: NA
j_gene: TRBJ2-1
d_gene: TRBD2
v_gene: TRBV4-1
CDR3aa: CASSPLTSGGPSYNEQFF
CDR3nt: TGCGCCAGCAGCCCCCTGACTAGCGGGGGGCCCTCCTACAATGAGCAGTTCTTC

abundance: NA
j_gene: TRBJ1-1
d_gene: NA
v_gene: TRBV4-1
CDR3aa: CASSQGWGPTEAFF
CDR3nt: TGCGCCAGCAGCCAAGGTTGGGGGCCCACTGAAGCTTTCTTT

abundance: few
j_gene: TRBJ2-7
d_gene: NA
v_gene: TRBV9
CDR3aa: CASSVEGSYEQYF
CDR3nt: TGTGCCAGCAGCGTAGAGGGGTCCTACGAGCAGTACTTC

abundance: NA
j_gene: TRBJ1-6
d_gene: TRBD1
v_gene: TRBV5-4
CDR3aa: CASSGQGNNSPLHF
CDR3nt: TGTGCCAGCAGCGGACAGGGTAATAATTCACCCCTCCACTTT

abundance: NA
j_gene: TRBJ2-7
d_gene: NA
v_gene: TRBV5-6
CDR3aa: CASSLGGNFYEQYF
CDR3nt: TGTGCCAGCAGCTTGGGTGGCAACTTCTACGAGCAGTACTTC

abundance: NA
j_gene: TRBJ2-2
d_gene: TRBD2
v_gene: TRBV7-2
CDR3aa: CASSSRGGHTGELFF
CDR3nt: TGTGCCAGCAGCTCCCGGGGGGGCCACACCGGGGAGCTGTTTTTT

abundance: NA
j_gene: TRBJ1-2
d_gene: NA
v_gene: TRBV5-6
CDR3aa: CASSLALWEGNGYTF
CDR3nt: TGTGCCAGCAGCTTGGCCTTGTGGGAGGGGAATGGCTACACCTTC

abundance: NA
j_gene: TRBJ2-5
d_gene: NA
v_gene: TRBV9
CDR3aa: CASSVWGAGETQYF
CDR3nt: TGTGCCAGCAGCGTATGGGGGGCGGGAGAGACCCAGTACTTC

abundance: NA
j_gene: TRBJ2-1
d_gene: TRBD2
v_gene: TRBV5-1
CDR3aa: CASVPGRTSGRGNEQFF
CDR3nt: TGCGCCAGCGTCCCCGGGCGCACTAGCGGGAGGGGCAATGAGCAGTTCTTC

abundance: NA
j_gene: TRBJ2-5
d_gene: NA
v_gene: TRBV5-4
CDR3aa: CASSLVGGLQETQYF
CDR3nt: TGTGCCAGCAGCTTGGTTGGAGGGCTACAAGAGACCCAGTACTTC

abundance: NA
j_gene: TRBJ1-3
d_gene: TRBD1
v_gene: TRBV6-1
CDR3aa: CASSDFGTAGNTIYF
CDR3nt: TGTGCCAGCAGTGATTTCGGGACAGCAGGAAACACCATATATTTT

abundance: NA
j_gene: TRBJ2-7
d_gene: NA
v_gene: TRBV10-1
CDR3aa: CASSESGKAPFYEQYF
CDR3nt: TGCGCCAGCAGTGAGTCAGGGAAAGCCCCCTTTTACGAGCAGTACTTC

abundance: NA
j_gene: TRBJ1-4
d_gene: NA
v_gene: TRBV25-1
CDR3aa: CASSEYHWEGPHEKLFF
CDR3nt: TGTGCCAGCAGTGAATATCATTGGGAGGGCCCACATGAAAAACTGTTTTTT

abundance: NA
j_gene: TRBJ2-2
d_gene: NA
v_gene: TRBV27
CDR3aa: CASIDGFSGELFF
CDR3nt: TGTGCCAGCATCGACGGATTTTCCGGGGAGCTGTTTTTT

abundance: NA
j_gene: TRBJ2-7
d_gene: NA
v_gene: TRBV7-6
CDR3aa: CASSRSGSSYEQYF
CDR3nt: TGTGCCAGCAGCCGTAGCGGCTCCTCCTACGAGCAGTACTTC

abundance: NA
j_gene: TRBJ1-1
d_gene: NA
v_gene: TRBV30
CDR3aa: CASGILREHTEAFF
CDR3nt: TGTGCCTCTGGAATATTGAGGGAACACACTGAAGCTTTCTTT

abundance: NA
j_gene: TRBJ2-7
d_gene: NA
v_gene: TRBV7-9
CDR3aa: CASSYRTTYEQYF
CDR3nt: TGTGCCAGCAGCTACAGAACCACCTACGAGCAGTACTTC

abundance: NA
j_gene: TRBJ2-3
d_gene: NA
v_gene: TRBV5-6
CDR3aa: CASSLAPTDTQYF
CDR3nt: TGTGCCAGCAGCTTGGCACCAACAGATACGCAGTATTTT

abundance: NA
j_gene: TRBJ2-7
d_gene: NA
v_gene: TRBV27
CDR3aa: CASSLGATPYEQYF
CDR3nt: TGTGCCAGCAGTTTAGGGGCTACTCCCTACGAGCAGTACTTC

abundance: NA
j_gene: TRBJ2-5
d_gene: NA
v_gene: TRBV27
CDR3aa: CASSLVGGAYQETQYF
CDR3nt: TGTGCCAGCAGTTTAGTCGGGGGAGCGTACCAAGAGACCCAGTACTTC

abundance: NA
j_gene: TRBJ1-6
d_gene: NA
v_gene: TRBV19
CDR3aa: CASSIDGESPLHF
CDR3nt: TGTGCCAGTAGTATAGATGGGGAGTCACCCCTCCACTTT

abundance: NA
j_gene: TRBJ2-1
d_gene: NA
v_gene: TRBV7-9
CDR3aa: CASSLEGPLNEQFF
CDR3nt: TGTGCCAGCAGCTTAGAGGGGCCTCTTAATGAGCAGTTCTTC

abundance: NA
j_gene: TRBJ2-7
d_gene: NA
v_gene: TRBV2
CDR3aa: CASSVSRVSYEQYF
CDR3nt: TGTGCCAGCAGTGTATCCAGGGTCTCGTACGAGCAGTACTTC